This record looks at one T cell receptor beta chain sequence and its context. This sample was included in a study of T cell responses to AZD1222 COVID-19 vaccine. Sequencing used immunoSEQ multiplex PCR; TCRdb keeps in-frame clones, though not all of them. The table includes roughly 90,000 clones, approximately 92% detected once. CDR3 length: 14 amino acids. Trimming removed 3 bases at V and 3 bases at J, with 11 bases between. The germline V gene encodes CDR1 ENHRY and CDR2 SYGVKD. The chain employs TRBV10-3 and TRBJ1-1; D gene unclear. The specimen was peripheral blood, collected 28 days after the second AZD1222 dose. This sequence originates from an adult who received the AZD1222 COVID-19 vaccine. DNA for the CDR3: TGTGCCATCAGTGAAGGTGCAGCGTACACTGAAGCTTTCTTT. Protein product: CAISEGAAYTEAFF.